This T cell receptor beta chain is drawn from a study of blood T cells in healthy people across ages. The use of a sample-barcoded 5' primer and a J-beta primer mix characterized a second PCR of roughly 7 to 11 cycles. TCRdb fed the 5' RACE reads into MiXCR, producing one record per CDR3 protein. In the table there are about 800,000 distinct CDR3 sequences, roughly 64% of which are singletons. Unmatched junction bases numbered 4, after V lost 6 bases and J lost 0 bases. The CDR3 totals 14 residues. Germline V gives CDR1 MNHEY, CDR2 SMNVEV (reference sequence). This clonotype was observed a handful of times.

This sequence was found in a young man in good health. The rearrangement uses TRBV27 and TRBJ1-2; 7 nucleotides align to TRBD1. Material: blood. CDR3 DNA sequence: TGTGCCAGCAGACGGGACAGTCCTAACTATGGCTACACCTTC. It encodes CASRRDSPNYGYTF.